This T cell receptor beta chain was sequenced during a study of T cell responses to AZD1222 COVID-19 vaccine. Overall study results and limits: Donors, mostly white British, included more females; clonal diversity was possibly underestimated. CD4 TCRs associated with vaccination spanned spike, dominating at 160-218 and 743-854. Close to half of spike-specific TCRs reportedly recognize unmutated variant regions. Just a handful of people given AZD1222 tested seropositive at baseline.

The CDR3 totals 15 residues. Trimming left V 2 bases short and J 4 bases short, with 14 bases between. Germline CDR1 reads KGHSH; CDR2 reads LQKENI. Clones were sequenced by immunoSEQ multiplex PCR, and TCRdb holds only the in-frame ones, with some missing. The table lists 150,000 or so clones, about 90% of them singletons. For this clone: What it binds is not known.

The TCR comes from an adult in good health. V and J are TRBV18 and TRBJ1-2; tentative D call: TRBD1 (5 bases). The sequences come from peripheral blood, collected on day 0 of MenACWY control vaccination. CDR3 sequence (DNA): TGTGCCAGCTCACCAGGGGCAGCAGGGACCTATGGCTACACCTTC. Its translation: CASSPGAAGTYGYTF.